This T cell receptor (beta chain) was sequenced in a study of OX40 agonist ivuxolimab in advanced cancers. Overall study context: Treatment of patients was with ivuxolimab, an agonistic anti-OX40 (CD134) antibody. Patients received intravenous ivuxolimab every 2 weeks at 0.01 to 10 mg/kg. Findings and caveats of the study: The authors did not determine the antigen specificity of the expanded peripheral T cells.

The CDR3 has 15 residues. The V gene's germline CDR1 is KGHSY and CDR2 FQNENV. With V trimmed by 1 base and J by 4 bases, 1 base remained unmatched. To note about this clone: Its antigen is undetermined.

Sequenced by immunoSEQ multiplex PCR; TCRdb stores in-frame clones only, minus some. Of about 64,000 clones in the sample, about 88% were seen once. No patient had autoimmune disease or received systemic immunosuppression. The source of this sequence is an adult with an advanced solid tumor such as melanoma, head and neck, liver or kidney cancer. Sample: CD4+ or CD8+ T cells sorted from blood, taken in a trial of the OX40 agonist ivuxolimab. This chain links TRBV16 with TRBJ2-5; 12 bases align to TRBD2. The CDR3 spells CASSQLLAGGETQYF. The CDR3 DNA sequence: TGTGCCAGCAGCCAATTACTAGCGGGAGGAGAGACCCAGTACTTC.